The 21 T cell receptor beta chains in this list originate from one sample, sequenced in a study of blood T cell repertoires in COVID-19 (dated by TCRdb to 2018 to 2020). Library generation was performed with the immunoSEQ multiplex PCR assay. Held by TCRdb, this immuneACCESS table contains in-frame sequences only and omits some clones. Under half of the omission traces to an unresolved V gene where checked; the cause of the rest is unknown. This sample comprises fewer than 110,000 clones, nearly 90% of them detected only once. Of the sample, 3% to 3.5% falls within the top ten clones. The sequencing sample was made of peripheral blood. All receptors derive from a man aged 45-60 years in a cohort sampled during active COVID-19.

This clone was found a few times. The gene calls are TRBV5-1 and TRBJ1-6; no reliable D call. V shed 4 bases and J shed 7 bases, with 12 bases lying between them. Germline-derived CDR1 and CDR2 are SGHRS and YFSETQ. This CDR3 comprises 14 residues. CDR3 residues: CASSAGIQNSPLHF. The CDR3, as DNA: TGCGCCAGCAGCGCCGGGATCCAGAATTCACCCCTCCACTTT.

The chain links TRBV5-6 to TRBJ1-1, with D hard to call. The V end lost 6 bases, the J end lost 4 bases, and 13 bases lay between the germline ends. The CDR3 extends over 13 amino acids. Germline lookup yields CDR1 SGHDT and CDR2 YYEEEE. CDR3 sequence: CASNPYRLTEAFF. As DNA, the CDR3 is TGTGCCAGCAACCCCTATCGTCTCACTGAAGCTTTCTTT.

The chain links TRBV28 to TRBJ2-2; 9 nucleotides line up with TRBD1. CDR3 length equals 17 residues. Germline CDR1 reads MDHEN; CDR2 reads SYDVKM. Germline trimming cut 0 bases from V and 6 bases from J; bases unmatched to any gene: 8. CDR3 region: CASSLWGGQGFAGELFF. The CDR3 DNA sequence: TGTGCCAGCAGTTTATGGGGCGGACAGGGGTTTGCCGGGGAGCTGTTTTTT.

The chain has TRBV7-9 and TRBJ2-3; TRBD1 aligns across 11 bases. Germline V gives CDR1 SEHNR, CDR2 FQNEAQ (reference sequence). There are 16 residues in the CDR3. V was pared by 1 base and J by 6 bases, with 6 bases of the junction left unmatched. Written as DNA, the CDR3 is TGTGCCAGCAGCTTAGTAGGACAGGGGGCTCGGGATACGCAGTATTTT. Translating gives CASSLVGQGARDTQYF.

The rearrangement links TRBV7-2 to TRBJ2-3; D unresolved. V lost 2 bases to trimming and J lost 2 bases, with 8 bases between them. Germline V gene data show CDR1 as SGHTA and CDR2 as FQGNSA. This CDR3 comprises 14 residues. The CDR3 DNA is TGTGCCAGCAGCTTACGTGCGAACACAGATACGCAGTATTTT. It encodes CASSLRANTDTQYF.

The genes are TRBV3-1 (or the pseudogene TRBV3-2) and TRBJ1-3; D remains unclear. Per germline, CDR1 LGHDT and CDR2 YNNKEL (reference sequence). Trimming cost V 2 bases and J 2 bases, with 4 bases left between them. The CDR3 totals 13 residues. This CDR3 is CASSQRAGNTIYF. The CDR3 DNA reads as TGTGCCAGCAGCCAAAGAGCTGGAAACACCATATATTTT.

V and J are TRBV7-2 and TRBJ2-3; 9 bases agree with TRBD2. The ends lost 1 base at V and 5 bases at J; junction bases unmatched: 7. CDR1 and CDR2 from the germline V gene are SGHTA and FQGNSA. This CDR3 spans 16 amino acids. CDR3: CASSLGGGGAIDTQYF. The CDR3 nucleotides read TGTGCCAGCAGCTTAGGGGGCGGGGGGGCTATAGATACGCAGTATTTT.

This chain joins TRBV10-3 and TRBJ2-3, with D perhaps matching TRBD1 (6 bases). The germline V gene encodes CDR1 ENHRY and CDR2 SYGVKD. The CDR3 loop spans 14 amino acids. The germline V and J ends were trimmed by 4 bases and 1 base, with 9 bases remaining between them. CDR3 amino acids: CAISGRQGTDTQYF. In DNA form, the CDR3 reads TGTGCCATCAGTGGCCGACAGGGCACAGATACGCAGTATTTT.

J is TRBJ2-5 and V is TRBV28; D gene unclear. The CDR3 is 13 residues long. V shed 5 bases and J shed 5 bases, with 12 bases lying between them. The V gene's germline CDR1 is MDHEN and CDR2 SYDVKM. The CDR3 nucleotides are TGTGCCAGCAGTCCCCCGGCCGGGGAGACCCAGTACTTC. Its protein product is CASSPPAGETQYF.

The V call is TRBV2, the J call TRBJ1-2, with 7 bases lining up with TRBD1. V lost 9 bases, J lost 7 bases, and 8 bases stayed unmatched. Germline assignment: CDR1 SNHLY and CDR2 FYNNEI. The CDR3 length is 12 residues. The chain's CDR3 is CASRQGGFGYTF. The DNA of the CDR3 is TGTGCCAGTAGACAGGGAGGCTTTGGCTACACCTTC.

This clone was counted a single time. J is TRBJ1-1 and V is TRBV2; D gene unclear. CDR1 is SNHLY, CDR2 FYNNEI, per germline. V lost 11 bases, J lost 6 bases, and 16 bases lay in between. The CDR3 totals 12 residues. The CDR3 sequence is CAHREGNSEAFF. CDR3 DNA: TGTGCCCACCGGGAAGGTAATTCTGAAGCTTTCTTT.

The V gene is TRBV5-4, the J gene TRBJ2-6, with D possibly being TRBD2 (7 bases). Germline V CDR1 and CDR2: SGHNT, YYREEE (reference sequence). V lost 3 bases and J 1 base, leaving 14 bases between the germline ends. The CDR3 spans 17 residues. The CDR3 sequence: CASSSGGPSSGANVLTF. Written as DNA, the CDR3 is TGTGCCAGCAGCTCCGGGGGGCCGAGTTCTGGGGCCAACGTCCTGACTTTC.

The V call is TRBV19, the J call TRBJ1-5, with D uncertain. The CDR3 loop spans 16 amino acids. Germline V gene lookup returns CDR1 LNHDA and CDR2 SQIVND (reference sequence). Trimming took off 7 bases at V and 6 bases at J, with 22 bases between the two ends. As DNA, the CDR3 is TGTGCCAGTACCCCTAACGACCGGGGTTCCGGTCAGCCCCAGCATTTT. Translating gives CASTPNDRGSGQPQHF.

This chain connects TRBV6-1 to TRBJ1-5, with D uncertain. From germline, CDR1 is MNHNS and CDR2 SASEGT. The CDR3 extends over 16 amino acids. The germline V and J ends were trimmed by 4 bases and 0 bases, with 13 bases remaining between them. The CDR3 DNA reads TGTGCCAGCAGTGTTACGGGATCGTATAGCAATCAGCCCCAGCATTTT. Translating it yields CASSVTGSYSNQPQHF.

The chain has TRBV12-5 and TRBJ2-1; D might be TRBD2 (5 bases). Germline V CDR1 and CDR2: LGHNT, FRNRAP. The CDR3 totals 13 residues. V lost 6 bases and J lost 6, with 12 bases in between. This chain's CDR3 is CASGPYGVNEQFF. CDR3 sequence (DNA): TGTGCTAGTGGACCATACGGGGTCAATGAGCAGTTCTTC.

This clone has just a few counts. The chain carries TRBV5-1 and TRBJ2-7; tentatively, D is TRBD1 (7 bases). The CDR3 is 16 amino acids. Germline lookup yields CDR1 SGHRS and CDR2 YFSETQ. V was shortened by 3 bases and J by 1 base, with 17 bases between the two germline ends. The CDR3 sequence: CASSSGAPTGSYEQYF. The CDR3 DNA sequence: TGCGCCAGCAGCTCGGGAGCCCCGACAGGGTCCTACGAGCAGTACTTC. Using reference TRBV5-1 and TRBJ2-7 for the parts outside the CDR3, the full variable domain is KAGVTQTPRYLIKTRGQQVTLSCSPISGHRSVSWYQQTPGQGLQFLFEYFSETQRNKGNFPGRFSGRQFSNSRSEMNVSTLELGDSALYLCASSSGAPTGSYEQYFGPGTRLTVT.

The genes are TRBV11-3 and TRBJ2-1, with D unclear. Trimming removed 1 base at V and 6 bases at J, with 13 bases between. Germline V gene data show CDR1 as SGHNT and CDR2 as YENEEA. The CDR3 totals 15 residues. CDR3 amino acids: CASSLGGLVANEQFF. The CDR3 DNA reads TGTGCCAGCAGCTTAGGAGGTCTAGTAGCCAATGAGCAGTTCTTC. The complete variable domain, with remaining parts taken from reference TRBV11-3 and TRBJ2-1, reads EAGVVQSPRYKIIEKKQPVAFWCNPISGHNTLYWYLQNLGQGPELLIRYENEEAVDDSQLPKDRFSAERLKGVDSTLKIQPAELGDSAVYLCASSLGGLVANEQFFGPGTRLTVL.

This clone was counted a few times. This chain connects TRBV7-9 to TRBJ1-1, with 7 bases fitting TRBD1. There are 13 residues in the CDR3. The V gene's germline CDR1 is SEHNR and CDR2 FQNEAQ (reference sequence). J was trimmed by 6 bases and V by 0 bases; bases with no gene match: 1. The CDR3, as DNA: TGTGCCAGCAGCTTAGCCCAGGGGGCTGAAGCTTTCTTT. It specifies CASSLAQGAEAFF.

This chain's CDR3 is CASRMQGQDGYTF. For the CDR3, the DNA is TGCGCCAGCAGGATGCAGGGTCAGGATGGCTACACCTTC. This sequence joins TRBV5-1 and TRBJ1-2; D may be TRBD1 (5 bases). CDR3 length: 13 residues. Germline V gene sequence: CDR1 SGHRS, CDR2 YFSETQ. With 5 bases removed from V and 6 bases from J, the gap between germline ends came to 14 bases.

The chain uses TRBV2 and TRBJ1-1; D is possibly TRBD1 (6 bases). From germline, CDR1 is SNHLY and CDR2 FYNNEI. This CDR3 comprises 13 residues. V was shortened by 4 bases and J by 3 bases, with 9 bases between the two germline ends. CDR3 in amino acids: CASSGGPDTEAFF. The CDR3 bases are TGTGCCAGCAGTGGGGGGCCCGACACTGAAGCTTTCTTT. Together with reference TRBV2 and TRBJ1-1, the CDR3 gives the full variable domain: EPEVTQTPSHQVTQMGQEVILRCVPISNHLYFYWYRQILGQKVEFLVSFYNNEISEKSEIFDDQFSVERPDGSNFTLKIRSTKLEDSAMYFCASSGGPDTEAFFGQGTRLTVV.

The J gene is TRBJ1-3, the V gene TRBV3-1 (or the pseudogene TRBV3-2); 7 positions agree with TRBD1. This CDR3 spans 14 amino acids. Germline V lookup: CDR1 LGHDT, CDR2 YNNKEL (reference sequence). The junction had 5 bases not matched to a gene; V was cut back by 6 bases and J by 3 bases. Written as DNA, the CDR3 is TGTGCCAGCAGTCTCGACAGGGTTGGAAACACCATATATTTT. Protein sequence: CASSLDRVGNTIYF.